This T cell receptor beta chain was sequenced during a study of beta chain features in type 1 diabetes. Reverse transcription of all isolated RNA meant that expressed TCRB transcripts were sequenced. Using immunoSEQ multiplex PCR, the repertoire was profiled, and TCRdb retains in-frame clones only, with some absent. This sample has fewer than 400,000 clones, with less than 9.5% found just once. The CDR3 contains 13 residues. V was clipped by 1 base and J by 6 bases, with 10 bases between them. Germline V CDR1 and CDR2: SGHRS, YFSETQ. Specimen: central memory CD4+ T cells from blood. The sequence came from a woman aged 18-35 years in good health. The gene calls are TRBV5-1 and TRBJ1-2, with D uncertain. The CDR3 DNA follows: TGCGCCAGCAGCTTGCAACAATCGAATGGCTACACCTTC. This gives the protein CASSLQQSNGYTF. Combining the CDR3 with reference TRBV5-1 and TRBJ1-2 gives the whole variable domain KAGVTQTPRYLIKTRGQQVTLSCSPISGHRSVSWYQQTPGQGLQFLFEYFSETQRNKGNFPGRFSGRQFSNSRSEMNVSTLELGDSALYLCASSLQQSNGYTFGSGTRLTVV.